This TCR beta chain was documented in a study of blood T cells in healthy people across ages. This clonotype was seen a handful of times. Each sample gave at least 7 million isolated PBMCs. This CDR3 region has 15 residues. The V and J ends lost 4 bases and 5 bases, in that order; junction bases with no gene match: 9. Germline V gene sequence: CDR1 LGHNA, CDR2 YSLEER. A second PCR, run for roughly 7 to 11 cycles, used a sample-barcoded 5' primer plus a J-beta primer mix. Via MiXCR, TCRdb re-called the 5' RACE reads, giving one row per CDR3 protein. The sample consists of some 710,000 distinct CDR3 sequences, about half of them appearing once.

The chain has TRBV4-3 and TRBJ2-5; 8 bases are shared with TRBD1. Specimen: blood. The clonotype was recovered from a man older than 75 in good health. CDR3 sequence (DNA): TGCGCCAGCAGCCCAGACAGGGGAGGTTGGGAGACCCAGTACTTC. Its protein is CASSPDRGGWETQYF.